Listed below are T cell receptor beta chains from one sample, sequenced in a study of blood T cell repertoires in COVID-19. The data were produced by immunoSEQ multiplex PCR, yet TCRdb's version contains in-frame clones alone and is incomplete. This repertoire shows about 87,000 clones, 88% found once; its top ten account for 11%. Sequenced sample: peripheral blood. These receptors were taken from a man older than 75 with acute or convalescent COVID-19. CDR3s include the opening cysteine and the closing phenylalanine or tryptophan. D genes are given only for firm matches. Rows give clone size only sometimes, using once, few, many, or a class for an expanded clone.

clone size	V gene	J gene	D gene	CDR3 DNA	CDR3 protein
.	TRBV19	TRBJ1-5	.	TGTGCCAGTAGTGGGATGGGAACAGGGATTAGCAATCAGCCCCAGCATTTT	CASSGMGTGISNQPQHF
.	TRBV11-2	TRBJ1-5	.	TGTGCCAGCAGCTTAGATCGGGGGGATCAGCCCCAGCATTTT	CASSLDRGDQPQHF
.	TRBV19	TRBJ1-5	TRBD1	TGTGCCAGTAGTATTGAAAGGGGGCGGTCCCAGCATTTT	CASSIERGRSQHF
few	TRBV19	TRBJ1-5	.	TGTGCCAGTAGAGCGGGACTCATTAGCAATCAGCCCCAGCATTTT	CASRAGLISNQPQHF
.	TRBV14	TRBJ2-1	TRBD2	TGTGCCAGCAGCCAAGAAAAGGGCGGGAGCAGGAATGAGCAGTTCTTC	CASSQEKGGSRNEQFF
.	TRBV7-2	TRBJ2-1	TRBD2	TGTGCCAGCAGCTTGGCGGGAGGCCACTACAATGAGCAGTTCTTC	CASSLAGGHYNEQFF
.	TRBV7-8	TRBJ2-3	TRBD2	TGTGCCAGCAGCTCCCGAGGGACTAGCTCCGCCGATACGCAGTATTTT	CASSSRGTSSADTQYF
.	TRBV4-3	TRBJ1-4	TRBD1	TGCGCCAGCAGCCCAGGACAGGGGCGGGAAAAACTGTTTTTT	CASSPGQGREKLFF
.	TRBV11-3	TRBJ1-2	TRBD1	TGTGCCAGCAGGGAACAGGGGCTTGGCTACACCTTC	CASREQGLGYTF
.	TRBV10-1	TRBJ1-2	TRBD1	TGCGCCAGCGGGGACAGTACCAACTATGGCTACACCTTC	CASGDSTNYGYTF
.	TRBV9	TRBJ2-2	TRBD2	TGTGCCAGCAGCGCGAGGGGCCTAGCGGGGGTGACCGGGGAGCTGTTTTTT	CASSARGLAGVTGELFF
.	TRBV20-1	TRBJ2-7	TRBD2	TGCAGTGCTAGTTCGGCTAGCGGGGGTTTCTACGAGCAGTACTTC	CSASSASGGFYEQYF
.	TRBV7-9	TRBJ2-7	.	TGTGCCAGCAGCTACCAAGACAGATACTACGAGCAGTACTTC	CASSYQDRYYEQYF
.	TRBV18	TRBJ1-5	TRBD1	TGTGCCAGCTCACCGGACTGGGCGACAGGGACGGGCCAGCCCCAGCATTTT	CASSPDWATGTGQPQHF
.	TRBV7-9	TRBJ1-1	TRBD1	TGTGCCAGCAGCCCCTGGACAGGGGACACTGAAGCTTTCTTT	CASSPWTGDTEAFF
once	TRBV12-5	TRBJ1-2	.	TGTGCTAGTGGTTTGGGCTCAGCTAACTATGGCTACACCTTC	CASGLGSANYGYTF
.	TRBV7-9	TRBJ2-7	TRBD1	TGTGCCAGCAGCACGGGGACAGGGAGGGACGAGCAGTACTTC	CASSTGTGRDEQYF
.	TRBV7-9	TRBJ1-2	.	TGTGCCAGCAGCTTTATATTCGGCGGGGCTGAGAACTATGGCTACACCTTC	CASSFIFGGAENYGYTF
.	TRBV3-1/TRBV3-2	TRBJ2-7	.	TGTGCCAGCAGCCACTTCGGGGGGCCAAGTACCTACGAGCAGTACTTC	CASSHFGGPSTYEQYF
few	TRBV3-1/TRBV3-2	TRBJ1-2	.	TGTGCCAGCAGCCAATTCGCGGGCTATGGCTACACCTTC	CASSQFAGYGYTF
.	TRBV28	TRBJ2-7	.	TGTGCCAGCAGTTTCCGACTGGAGACTCAGTTCTCCTACGAGCAGTACTTC	CASSFRLETQFSYEQYF
.	TRBV29-1	TRBJ2-7	.	TGCAGCGTCCACGGGGTGAGCTCCTACGAGCAGTACTTC	CSVHGVSSYEQYF
.	TRBV12-3/TRBV12-4	TRBJ1-1	.	TGTGCCAGCAGTTTCTGGAACACTGAAGCTTTCTTT	CASSFWNTEAFF
.	TRBV10-3	TRBJ2-3	TRBD1	TGTGCCATCAGTGAGTCGCAGACAGGGGCCCGCACAGATACGCAGTATTTT	CAISESQTGARTDTQYF
.	TRBV18	TRBJ2-5	TRBD1	TGTGCCAGCTCACATGATAGAGGGGGCTATAACCAGTACTTC	CASSHDRGGYNQYF
.	TRBV7-3	TRBJ2-1	.	TGTGCCAGCAGCTTGGGCCTTGCTTACAATGAGCAGTTCTTC	CASSLGLAYNEQFF
.	TRBV21-1	TRBJ1-1	.	TGTGCCAGCAGCAAAGGAGGCAACACTGAAGCTTTCTTT	CASSKGGNTEAFF